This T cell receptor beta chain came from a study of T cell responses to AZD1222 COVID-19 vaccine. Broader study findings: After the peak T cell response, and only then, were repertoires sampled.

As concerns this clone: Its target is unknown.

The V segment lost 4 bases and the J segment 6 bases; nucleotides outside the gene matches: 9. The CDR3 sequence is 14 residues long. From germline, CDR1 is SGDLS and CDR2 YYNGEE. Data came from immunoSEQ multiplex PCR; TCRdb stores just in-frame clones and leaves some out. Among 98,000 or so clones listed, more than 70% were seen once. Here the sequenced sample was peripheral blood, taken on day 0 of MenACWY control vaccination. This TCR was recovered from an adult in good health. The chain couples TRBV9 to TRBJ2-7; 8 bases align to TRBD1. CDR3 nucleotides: TGTGCCAGCAGCTCTTCCTCGGACAGGGTCGAGCAGTACTTC. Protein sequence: CASSSSSDRVEQYF.